The 23 T cell receptor beta chains below all came from one sample that was sequenced in a study of T-cell memory formation after mild COVID-19. MiXCR was run by TCRdb on the 5' RACE reads, yielding one entry per CDR3 protein. The table records more than 250,000 distinct CDR3 sequences, 15% to 20% of them present only once. Material: PBMCs or a T cell subset sorted from them (not recorded which). Receptors originate from a man aged 18 to 35 who had mild COVID-19 (a few samples of this study predate the infection). Cell type and time point are not known.

This clonotype occurred many times. The chain links TRBV24-1 to TRBJ2-3; D uncertain. This CDR3 contains 12 residues. V lost 1 base and J 5 bases, leaving 3 bases between the germline ends. Germline V CDR1 and CDR2: KGHDR, SFDVKD. The CDR3 DNA is TGTGCCACCAGTGATTTAGGAGATACGCAGTATTTT. Protein: CATSDLGDTQYF.

The chain carries TRBV29-1 and TRBJ2-1; possibly TRBD2 for D (6 bases). V was shortened by 5 bases and J by 4 bases, with 12 bases between the two germline ends. The CDR3 has 13 residues. Germline lookup yields CDR1 SQVTM and CDR2 ANQGSEA. The CDR3 DNA sequence: TGCAGCGTTCGCAGAGGAGGGTACAATGAGCAGTTCTTC. This translates into CSVRRGGYNEQFF.

This clonotype was seen repeatedly, ten times or more. At one of its ends the junction is not consistent with the germline gene, which may arise from a read error. The V and J genes are TRBV5-1 and TRBJ1-6; D uncertain. Germline V lookup: CDR1 SGHRS, CDR2 YFSETQ. The CDR3 has 14 residues. The CDR3 DNA follows: TGCGCCAGCAGATTGGACGGAGTTCAGTCACCCCTCCACTTT. The encoded protein is CASRLDGVQSPLHF.

The V gene is TRBV6-6, the J gene TRBJ2-7; 9 nucleotides line up with TRBD2. CDR1 is MNHNY, CDR2 SVGAGI, per germline (reference sequence). V lost 4 bases to trimming and J lost 5 bases; unmatched junction nucleotides: 6. CDR3 length: 14 residues. CDR3 sequence: CASSSLAGINEQYV. The CDR3 DNA reads as TGTGCCAGCAGTTCCCTAGCGGGGATCAACGAGCAGTACGTC.

This chain joins TRBV3-1 and TRBJ1-2; tentative D call: TRBD1 (5 bases). Per the germline V gene, CDR1 is LGHDT and CDR2 is YNNKEL (reference sequence). The CDR3 contains 16 residues. Trimming took off 1 base at V and 7 bases at J, with 19 bases between the two ends. CDR3 sequence: CASSQVSPGRGAGYTF. The CDR3 nucleotides read TGTGCCAGCAGCCAAGTCTCGCCAGGGCGCGGGGCTGGCTACACCTTC. Looking up the rest from reference TRBV3-1 and TRBJ1-2 gives the full variable domain: DTAVSQTPKYLVTQMGNDKSIKCEQNLGHDTMYWYKQDSKKFLKIMFSYNNKELIINETVPNRFSPKSPDKAHLNLHINSLELGDSAVYFCASSQVSPGRGAGYTFGSGTRLTVV.

This rearrangement joins TRBV20-1 to TRBJ1-2; 7 positions match TRBD1. The ends lost 6 bases at V and 4 bases at J; junction bases unmatched: 5. The CDR3 sequence is 12 residues long. Germline CDR1 is DFQATT and CDR2 is SNEGSKA (reference sequence). The CDR3 sequence: CSAQQGFYGYTF. The CDR3, as DNA: TGCAGTGCCCAACAGGGGTTCTATGGCTACACCTTC.

The chain uses TRBV20-1 and TRBJ1-1, with D unclear. Per the germline V gene, CDR1 is DFQATT and CDR2 is SNEGSKA (reference sequence). The CDR3 totals 12 residues. Between the trimmed V and J ends, which lost 2 bases and 0 bases, there was a span of 4 bases. The CDR3 nucleotides are TGCAGTGCTAGACCGGTGAACACTGAAGCTTTCTTT. Translated: CSARPVNTEAFF.

V and J are TRBV5-6 and TRBJ1-1; possibly TRBD1 for D (5 bases). In germline, CDR1 is SGHDT, CDR2 YYEEEE. This CDR3 region has 14 residues. The ends were cut back, 3 bases at V and 1 base at J, with 10 bases in the middle. The CDR3 DNA reads as TGTGCCAGCAGCTCGGGGGAAAAGAACACTGAAGCTTTCTTT. It encodes CASSSGEKNTEAFF.

This clonotype was recorded once. The V gene is TRBV7-9, the J gene TRBJ1-1, with D possibly being TRBD1 (5 bases). The V end lost 4 bases, the J end lost 5 bases, and 11 bases lay between the germline ends. Germline V gene lookup returns CDR1 SEHNR and CDR2 FQNEAQ (reference sequence). CDR3 length equals 13 residues. For the CDR3, the DNA is TGTGCCAGCAGCTCACTACAGGAAACTGAAGCTTTCTTT. It translates to CASSSLQETEAFF.

The chain uses TRBV12-5 and TRBJ1-4; maybe TRBD1 (6 bases). The CDR3 consists of 15 residues. Per the germline V gene, CDR1 is LGHNT and CDR2 is FRNRAP. Trimming left V 7 bases short and J 2 bases short, with 14 bases between. This CDR3 is CASVEGVSTNEKLFF. The CDR3 nucleotides read TGTGCTAGTGTGGAGGGGGTTTCGACTAATGAAAAACTGTTTTTT.

The chain couples TRBV4-1 to TRBJ2-7; 7 bases line up with TRBD2. This CDR3 comprises 16 residues. V shed 0 bases and J 0 bases; nucleotides not matched to a gene: 5. Germline V CDR1 and CDR2: MGHRA, YSYEKL. The CDR3 DNA reads TGCGCCAGCAGCCAAGAAGCTAGCGGTTTCTCCTACGAGCAGTACTTC. Translation: CASSQEASGFSYEQYF.

The chain is built from TRBV2 and TRBJ1-1; possibly TRBD1 for D (5 bases). The germline V and J ends were trimmed by 8 bases and 0 bases, with 10 bases remaining between them. The germline V gene has CDR1 SNHLY and CDR2 FYNNEI. This CDR3 spans 13 amino acids. Written as DNA, the CDR3 is TGTGCCAGCGTCAGGGTCTTGAACACTGAAGCTTTCTTT. This translates into CASVRVLNTEAFF.

This sequence joins TRBV7-9 and TRBJ1-1; D may be TRBD1 (5 bases). CDR3 size: 12 residues. CDR1 is SEHNR and CDR2 is FQNEAQ in the germline V gene (reference sequence). V was shortened by 5 bases and J by 11 bases, with 15 bases between the two germline ends. The CDR3: CASSIGDAWAFF. CDR3 nucleotide sequence: TGTGCCAGCAGCATAGGGGACGCCTGGGCTTTCTTT. Based on the CDR3 plus reference TRBV7-9 and TRBJ1-1, the full variable domain is DTGVSQNPRHKITKRGQNVTFRCDPISEHNRLYWYRQTLGQGPEFLTYFQNEAQLEKSRLLSDRFSAERPKGSFSTLEIQRTEQGDSAMYLCASSIGDAWAFFGQGTRLTVV.

This clonotype was detected only a few times. The chain employs TRBV7-7 and TRBJ2-2, with 7 bases that match TRBD1. The CDR3 covers 12 residues. In germline, CDR1 is SSHAT, CDR2 FNYEAQ (reference sequence). Trimming removed 4 bases from V and 8 bases from J; junction bases left unmatched: 1. The chain's CDR3 is CASSSTGGELFF. The CDR3 nucleotides read TGTGCCAGCAGCTCGACAGGGGGGGAGCTGTTTTTT.

The V gene is TRBV6-2 or TRBV6-3, the J gene TRBJ2-1; D might be TRBD1 (6 bases). V lost 2 bases and J lost 0, with 11 bases in between. Germline CDR1 MNHEY, CDR2 SVGEGT. The CDR3 loop spans 16 amino acids. CDR3 region: CASSYATGSSYNEQFF. For the CDR3, the DNA is TGTGCCAGCAGTTACGCGACAGGTAGCTCCTACAATGAGCAGTTCTTC.

This clonotype was seen at least ten times. The V gene is TRBV7-6, the J gene TRBJ2-1; TRBD2 matches at 8 bases. Unmatched junction bases numbered 5, after V lost 0 bases and J lost 10 bases. This CDR3 contains 14 residues. Germline V CDR1 and CDR2: SGHVS, FNYEAQ. For the CDR3, the DNA is TGTGCCAGCAGCTTAGCCGGGGGGGACGGGGAGCAGTTCTTC. It translates to CASSLAGGDGEQFF.

This clonotype has ten or more counts. This may be a read error: a much more frequent sequence differs by one nucleotide. This chain connects TRBV6-4 to TRBJ2-3; 13 positions agree with TRBD2. The CDR3 length is 15 residues. Trimming cost V 2 bases and J 4 bases; bases outside gene matches: 0. Germline V gene data show CDR1 as MRHNA and CDR2 as SNTAGT. The CDR3 coding sequence is TGTGCCAGCAGTGACACTAGCGGGGGGGCAGATACGCAGTATTTT. Residues: CASSDTSGGADTQYF.

This clonotype has just a few counts. The V and J genes are TRBV20-1 and TRBJ2-1; D is uncertain. Trimming took 4 bases from V and 8 from J, leaving 15 bases between them. CDR1 DFQATT and CDR2 SNEGSKA come from the germline V gene (reference sequence). The CDR3 totals 13 residues. CDR3 nucleotide sequence: TGCAGTGCTACCACTGGGTTGGCGGATGAGCAGTTCTTC. This sequence encodes CSATTGLADEQFF.

The rearrangement joins TRBV10-3 to TRBJ2-3; D remains unclear. Trimming left V 5 bases short and J 8 bases short, with 14 bases between. This CDR3 spans 13 amino acids. The germline CDR1 and CDR2 sequences are ENHRY and SYGVKD. CDR3 nucleotide sequence: TGTGCCATCAGTTCAGACCCGGCCGGTACGCAGTATTTT. It yields the protein CAISSDPAGTQYF.

This clonotype was counted a few times. An end of the junction does not agree with germline; a read error may underlie this. V usage is TRBV20-1 and J usage is TRBJ1-5, with TRBD1 matching 8 bases. The CDR3 is made up of 12 amino acids. Germline V lookup: CDR1 DFQATT, CDR2 SNEGSKA (reference sequence). The CDR3 is CSARSGPDRAYF. The CDR3 DNA follows: TGCAGTGCTAGATCCGGGCCGGACAGGGCATACTTT.

DNA for the CDR3: TGTGCCAGTAGTGGCCACAGACACACCGGGGAGCTGTTTTTT. Amino acid sequence: CASSGHRHTGELFF. The V gene is TRBV19, the J gene TRBJ2-2; no firm D call. In germline, CDR1 is LNHDA, CDR2 SQIVND (reference sequence). The CDR3 length is 14 residues. V dropped 5 bases and J dropped 3 bases, with 10 bases sitting between them.

The chain combines TRBV29-1 with TRBJ1-4, with no clear D. V shed 3 bases and J shed 8 bases, with 16 bases lying between them. The CDR3 loop spans 14 amino acids. CDR1 is SQVTM and CDR2 is ANQGSEA in the germline V gene. The chain's CDR3 is CSVDSPDRIEKLFF. Written as DNA, the CDR3 is TGCAGCGTTGATAGCCCGGATCGTATCGAAAAACTGTTTTTT.

The chain is built from TRBV6-5 and TRBJ1-6; TRBD1 is a possible D gene (5 bases). CDR3 length: 12 amino acids. Per germline, CDR1 MNHEY and CDR2 SVGAGI. This CDR3 is CASQGPYSPLHF. DNA for the CDR3: TGTGCTTCGCAGGGACCCTATTCACCCCTCCACTTT.